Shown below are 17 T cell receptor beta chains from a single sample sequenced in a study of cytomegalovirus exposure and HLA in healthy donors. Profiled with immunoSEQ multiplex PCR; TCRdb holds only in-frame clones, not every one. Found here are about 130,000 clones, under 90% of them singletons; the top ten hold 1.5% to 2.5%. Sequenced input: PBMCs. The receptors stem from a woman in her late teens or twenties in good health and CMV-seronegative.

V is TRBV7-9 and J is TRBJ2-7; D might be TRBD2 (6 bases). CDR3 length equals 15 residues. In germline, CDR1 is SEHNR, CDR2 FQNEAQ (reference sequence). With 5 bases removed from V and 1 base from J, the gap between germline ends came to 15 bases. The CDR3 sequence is CASSPARDFSYEQYF. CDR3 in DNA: TGTGCCAGCAGCCCCGCCCGGGACTTTTCCTACGAGCAGTACTTC.

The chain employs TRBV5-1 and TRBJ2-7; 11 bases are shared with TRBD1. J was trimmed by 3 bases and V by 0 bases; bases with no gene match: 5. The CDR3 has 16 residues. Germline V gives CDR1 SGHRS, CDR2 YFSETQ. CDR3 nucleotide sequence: TGCGCCAGCAGCTTGGTCGGGACAGGGGGAATCTACGAGCAGTACTTC. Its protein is CASSLVGTGGIYEQYF.

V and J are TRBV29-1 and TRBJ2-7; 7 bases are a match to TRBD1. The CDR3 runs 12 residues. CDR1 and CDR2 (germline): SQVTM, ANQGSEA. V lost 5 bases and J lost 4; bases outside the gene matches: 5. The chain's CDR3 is CSVTGDGYEQYF. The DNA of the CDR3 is TGCAGCGTTACAGGGGACGGATACGAGCAGTACTTC.

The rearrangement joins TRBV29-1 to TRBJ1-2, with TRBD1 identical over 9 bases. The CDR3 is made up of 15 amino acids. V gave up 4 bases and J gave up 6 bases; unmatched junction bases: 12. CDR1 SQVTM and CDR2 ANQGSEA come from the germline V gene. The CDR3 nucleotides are TGCAGCGTTGGAGCCTTAGGGGACAGGGTGGATGGCTACACCTTC. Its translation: CSVGALGDRVDGYTF.

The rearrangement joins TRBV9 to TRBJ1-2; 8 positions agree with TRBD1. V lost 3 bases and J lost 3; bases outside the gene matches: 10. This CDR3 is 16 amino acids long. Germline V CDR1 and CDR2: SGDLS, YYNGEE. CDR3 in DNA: TGTGCCAGCAGCGGACGGACAGGGAGAGGTTACTATGGCTACACCTTC. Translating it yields CASSGRTGRGYYGYTF. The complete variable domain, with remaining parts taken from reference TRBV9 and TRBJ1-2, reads DSGVTQTPKHLITATGQRVTLRCSPRSGDLSVYWYQQSLDQGLQFLIQYYNGEERAKGNILERFSAQQFPDLHSELNLSSLELGDSALYFCASSGRTGRGYYGYTFGSGTRLTVV.

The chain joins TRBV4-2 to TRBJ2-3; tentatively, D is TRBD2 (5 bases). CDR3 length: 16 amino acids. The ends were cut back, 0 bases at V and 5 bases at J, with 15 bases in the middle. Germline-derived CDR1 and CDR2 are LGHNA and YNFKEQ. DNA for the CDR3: TGTGCCAGCAGCCAAGATTTGGGCCGCGGAGGAGATACGCAGTATTTT. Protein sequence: CASSQDLGRGGDTQYF.

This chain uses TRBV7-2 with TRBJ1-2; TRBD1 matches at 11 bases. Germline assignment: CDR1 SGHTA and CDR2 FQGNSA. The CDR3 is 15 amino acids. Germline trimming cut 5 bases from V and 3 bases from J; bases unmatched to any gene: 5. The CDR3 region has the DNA TGTGCCAGCAGCCGTAGGACAGGGGGCGACTATGGCTACACCTTC. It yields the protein CASSRRTGGDYGYTF.

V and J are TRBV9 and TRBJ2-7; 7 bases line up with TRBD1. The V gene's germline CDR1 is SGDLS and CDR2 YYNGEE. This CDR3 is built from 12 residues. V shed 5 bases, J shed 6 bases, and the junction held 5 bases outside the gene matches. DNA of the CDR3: TGTGCCAGCAGTCCCAACAGGGGCGAGCAGTACTTC. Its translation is CASSPNRGEQYF.

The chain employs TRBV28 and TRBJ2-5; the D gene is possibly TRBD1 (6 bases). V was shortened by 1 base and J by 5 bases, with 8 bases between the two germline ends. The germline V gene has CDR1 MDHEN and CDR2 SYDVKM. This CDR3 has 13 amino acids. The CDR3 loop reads CASSLLQGETQYF. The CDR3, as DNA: TGTGCCAGCAGTTTATTGCAGGGGGAGACCCAGTACTTC.

This CDR3 is CASSLETGGDEKLFF. The CDR3 region has the DNA TGCGCCAGCAGCTTGGAGACAGGGGGGGATGAAAAACTGTTTTTT. The genes are TRBV5-1 and TRBJ1-4; TRBD1 matches at 9 bases. This CDR3 is 15 amino acids long. Germline values: CDR1 SGHRS, CDR2 YFSETQ. Trimming cost V 0 bases and J 6 bases; bases outside gene matches: 3.

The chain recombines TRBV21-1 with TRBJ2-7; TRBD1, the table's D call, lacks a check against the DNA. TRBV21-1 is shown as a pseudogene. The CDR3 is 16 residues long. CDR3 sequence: CASSKERRTEAYEQYF. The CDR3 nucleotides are TGTGCCAGCAGCAAAGAGAGAAGGACAGAGGCCTACGAGCAGTACTTC.

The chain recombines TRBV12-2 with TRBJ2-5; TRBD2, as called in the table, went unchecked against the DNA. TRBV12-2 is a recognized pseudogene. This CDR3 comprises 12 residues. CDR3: CASRPRGETQYF. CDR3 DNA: TGTGCAAGTCGCCCCCGGGGAGAGACCCAGTACTTC.

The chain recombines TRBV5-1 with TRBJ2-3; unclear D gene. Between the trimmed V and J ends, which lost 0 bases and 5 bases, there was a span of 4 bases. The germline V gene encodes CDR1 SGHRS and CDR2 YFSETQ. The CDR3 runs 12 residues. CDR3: CASSLGGDTQYF. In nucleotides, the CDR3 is TGCGCCAGCAGCTTGGGCGGAGATACGCAGTATTTT.

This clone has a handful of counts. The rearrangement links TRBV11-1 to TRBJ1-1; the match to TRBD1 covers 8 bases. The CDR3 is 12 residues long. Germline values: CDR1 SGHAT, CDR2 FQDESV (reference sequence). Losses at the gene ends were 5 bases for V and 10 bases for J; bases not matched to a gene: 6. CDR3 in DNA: TGTGCCAGCAGCCGTGACAGGGGTCTAGCTTTCTTT. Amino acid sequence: CASSRDRGLAFF.

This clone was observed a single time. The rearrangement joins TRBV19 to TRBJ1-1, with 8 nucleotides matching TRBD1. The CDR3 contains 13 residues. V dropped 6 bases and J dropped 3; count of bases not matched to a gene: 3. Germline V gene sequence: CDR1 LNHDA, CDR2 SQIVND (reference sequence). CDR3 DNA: TGTGCCAGTAGCCTGGACAGGGACACTGAAGCTTTCTTT. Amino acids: CASSLDRDTEAFF.

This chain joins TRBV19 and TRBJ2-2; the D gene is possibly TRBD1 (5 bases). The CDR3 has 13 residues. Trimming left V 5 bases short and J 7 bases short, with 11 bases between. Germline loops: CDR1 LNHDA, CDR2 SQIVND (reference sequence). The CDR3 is CASSRRDDGELFF. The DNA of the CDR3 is TGTGCCAGTAGTCGCAGGGATGACGGGGAGCTGTTTTTT.

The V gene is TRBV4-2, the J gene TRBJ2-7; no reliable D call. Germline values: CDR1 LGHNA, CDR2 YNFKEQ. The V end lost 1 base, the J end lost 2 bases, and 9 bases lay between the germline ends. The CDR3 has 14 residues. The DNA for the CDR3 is TGTGCCAGCAGCCAAGTGGCTCCCCCCTACGAGCAGTACTTC. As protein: CASSQVAPPYEQYF.